Below, one T cell receptor (beta chain) is given with its context. Its matching antigen is unknown. These data belong to a study of T cells after yellow fever vaccination. 5'RACE template switching added a universal primer site and UMIs to TCR cDNA. A single record per CDR3 protein comes from TCRdb applying MiXCR to the 5' RACE reads. The sample records roughly 340,000 distinct CDR3 sequences, 8.5% to 10% being singletons. Overall study findings and caveats: It was the secondary response that reached its peak faster, day 5 versus 15, but it was weaker. Overall, a small share of clonotypes was seen in both CD4 and CD8 compartments. FACS-sorted repertoires could harbor abundant contaminating bulk-population clonotypes.

The clonotype was recovered from a man aged 18 to 29 who received the YFV17D yellow fever vaccine. Source: PBMCs, taken on the day of the first yellow fever vaccination.

DNA of the CDR3: TGTGCCAGCAGCGTAGGGGGACAGGGATCCACCATATATTTT. This sequence encodes CASSVGGQGSTIYF. The chain recombines TRBV9 with TRBJ1-3; 9 bases are shared with TRBD1. The CDR3 runs 14 residues. Germline V gives CDR1 SGDLS, CDR2 YYNGEE. The trim removed 0 bases at V and 9 bases at J, leaving 4 bases unmatched. The variable domain in full, completed from reference TRBV9 and TRBJ1-3, reads DSGVTQTPKHLITATGQRVTLRCSPRSGDLSVYWYQQSLDQGLQFLIQYYNGEERAKGNILERFSAQQFPDLHSELNLSSLELGDSALYFCASSVGGQGSTIYFGEGSWLTVV.